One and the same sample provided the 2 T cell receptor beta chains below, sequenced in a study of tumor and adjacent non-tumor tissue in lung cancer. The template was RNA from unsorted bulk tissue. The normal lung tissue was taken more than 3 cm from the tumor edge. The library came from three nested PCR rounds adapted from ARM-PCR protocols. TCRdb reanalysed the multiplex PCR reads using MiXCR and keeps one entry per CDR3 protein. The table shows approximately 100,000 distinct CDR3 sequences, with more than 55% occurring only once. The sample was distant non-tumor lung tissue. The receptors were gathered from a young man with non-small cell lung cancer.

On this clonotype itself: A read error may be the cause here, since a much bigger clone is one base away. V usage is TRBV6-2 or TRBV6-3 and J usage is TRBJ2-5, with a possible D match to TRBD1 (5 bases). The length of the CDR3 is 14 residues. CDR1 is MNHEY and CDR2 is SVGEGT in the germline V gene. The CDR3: CASRYSGSLETQYF. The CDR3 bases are TGTGCCAGCCGTTACTCAGGGTCGTTGGAGACCCAGTACTTC.

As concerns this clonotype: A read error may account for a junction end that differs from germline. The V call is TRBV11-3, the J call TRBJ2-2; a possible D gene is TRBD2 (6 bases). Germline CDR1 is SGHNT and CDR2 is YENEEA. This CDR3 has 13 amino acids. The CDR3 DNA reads TGTGCCTGCAGCTTACAGGAGGGCGGGGAGCTTTTTTTT. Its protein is CACSLQEGGELFF. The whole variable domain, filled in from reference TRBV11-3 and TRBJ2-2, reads EAGVVQSPRYKIIEKKQPVAFWCNPISGHNTLYWYLQNLGQGPELLIRYENEEAVDDSQLPKDRFSAERLKGVDSTLKIQPAELGDSAVYLCACSLQEGGELFFGEGSRLTVL.